This TCR beta chain was identified during a study of a mutant IDH1 vaccine in newly diagnosed glioma. Study details: Treated patients, about 60% male and roughly 40% female, averaged around 40 years of age. The study, taken as a whole, reports: Shifts in the top peripheral T cell clonotypes seemed unrelated to pseudoprogression.

Concerning this clone itself: As yet, its antigen is unknown.

This CDR3 is 14 amino acids long. CDR1 SGHVS and CDR2 FQNEAQ come from the germline V gene. This sample's time point: week 35, safety follow-up. Doses consisted of 300 ug of mutant IDH1 20-mer peptide each, paired with topical imiquimod. Scheduled for weeks 1, 3, 5, 7, 11, 15, 19 and 23, eight vaccinations were given to patients. Clones were sequenced by immunoSEQ multiplex PCR, and TCRdb holds only the in-frame ones, with some missing. The sample records tens of thousands of clones, over 65% being singletons. V and J are TRBV7-8 and TRBJ2-5, with D maybe TRBD2 (7 bases). The tail of the sequence fits TRBJ2-7 better, so the J call may be wrong. This sample comprised PBMCs, obtained from a glioma patient whose treatment included an IDH1 peptide vaccine. This TCR was recovered from a man between 35 and 55 years old with glioma. CDR3 region: CASSHLGGGYEQYF. CDR3 DNA sequence: TGTGCCAGCAGCCACCTGGGAGGGGGCTACGAGCAGTACTTC.